What follows are 6 T cell receptor beta chains derived from one specimen sequenced in a study of vaccination effects on CD4 cells after COVID-19. Their antigens are not known. Sequencing in the ViraFEST assay came after antigen-specific CD4+ T cells had been expanded with viral peptide pools, which were used to stimulate PBMC. Subsequent to a culture period of 10 days, CD4+ T cells were isolated. Each vaccine recipient was nucleocapsid antibody negative and had no prior SARS-CoV-2 infection. TCRdb's table, derived via immunoSEQ multiplex PCR, lists solely in-frame clones and lacks some. This table has around 24,000 clones, less than 80% appearing once. Sample: CD4+ T cells from PBMCs cultured with SARS-CoV-2 spike peptides, taken before COVID-19 vaccination. These receptors were collected from a human donor who received a COVID-19 vaccine.

The chain is built from TRBV3-1 (or the pseudogene TRBV3-2) and TRBJ2-1; 11 bases are a match to TRBD2. The germline CDR1 and CDR2 sequences are LGHDT and YNNKEL (reference sequence). The CDR3 is made up of 19 amino acids. Losses at the gene ends were 4 bases for V and 1 base for J; bases not matched to a gene: 12. CDR3 DNA sequence: TGTGCCAGCAGCCCACCTGCGGGTAGCGGGAGGGTTTCCTACAATGAGCAGTTCTTC. Amino acid sequence: CASSPPAGSGRVSYNEQFF.

V usage is TRBV7-8 and J usage is TRBJ2-6; D is ambiguous. V dropped 1 base and J dropped 3 bases, with 7 bases sitting between them. Per germline, CDR1 SGHVS and CDR2 FQNEAQ. CDR3 size: 15 residues. Here the CDR3 DNA reads TGTGCCAGCAGCTTAGTGGGCCGTGGGGCCAACGTCCTGACTTTC. It yields the protein CASSLVGRGANVLTF.

This chain connects TRBV9 to TRBJ2-1; 12 bases map to TRBD2. This CDR3 is 18 amino acids long. Losses at the gene ends were 0 bases for V and 10 bases for J; bases not matched to a gene: 14. Germline values: CDR1 SGDLS, CDR2 YYNGEE. The CDR3 is CASSVETQTSGRSGEQFF. DNA of the CDR3: TGTGCCAGCAGCGTAGAAACCCAGACTAGCGGGAGATCAGGGGAGCAGTTCTTC. The full variable domain, with the rest looked up from reference TRBV9 and TRBJ2-1, is DSGVTQTPKHLITATGQRVTLRCSPRSGDLSVYWYQQSLDQGLQFLIQYYNGEERAKGNILERFSAQQFPDLHSELNLSSLELGDSALYFCASSVETQTSGRSGEQFFGPGTRLTVL.

The chain joins TRBV12-5 to TRBJ2-7; 7 bases are a match to TRBD2. Germline assignment: CDR1 LGHNT and CDR2 FRNRAP. Trimming removed 4 bases from V and 0 bases from J; junction bases left unmatched: 12. The CDR3 has 17 amino acids. The CDR3 DNA follows: TGTGCTAGTGGTTCCGCCCTTACAAGCGGGGCCTCCTACGAGCAGTACTTC. Protein product: CASGSALTSGASYEQYF. The variable domain in full, completed from reference TRBV12-5 and TRBJ2-7, reads DARVTQTPRHKVTEMGQEVTMRCQPILGHNTVFWYRQTMMQGLELLAYFRNRAPLDDSGMPKDRFSAEMPDATLATLKIQPSEPRDSAVYFCASGSALTSGASYEQYFGPGTRLTVT.

The rearrangement links TRBV5-6 to TRBJ1-1, with a possible D match to TRBD1 (6 bases). Germline loops: CDR1 SGHDT, CDR2 YYEEEE. Trimming left V 2 bases short and J 1 base short, with 15 bases between. This CDR3 comprises 16 residues. The CDR3 reads CASSLYPGHQNTEAFF. The CDR3 DNA reads as TGTGCCAGCAGCTTATATCCGGGACACCAGAACACTGAAGCTTTCTTT.

The chain carries TRBV6-1 and TRBJ1-6; D call uncertain. The CDR3 covers 13 residues. In germline, CDR1 is MNHNS, CDR2 SASEGT. Deletions cut 2 bases from V and 9 bases from J, with 8 bases between. CDR3 in amino acids: CASSESESSPLHF. DNA for the CDR3: TGTGCCAGCAGTGAATCAGAGAGTTCACCCCTCCACTTT.